This TCR beta chain was observed in a study of blood T cell dynamics during melanoma immunotherapy. Between the trimmed V and J ends, which lost 5 bases and 6 bases, there was a span of 15 bases. CDR1 is SGHTA and CDR2 is FQGNSA in the germline V gene. The CDR3 has 14 residues. Here immunoSEQ multiplex PCR was the method, and the copy in TCRdb shows in-frame clones only, minus some. The data hold 8,000 to 13,000 clones, with approximately 90% observed a single time. Described time point: week 3, after first cycle of checkpoint inhibitor. This sequence was found in a human donor with melanoma. V and J are TRBV7-2 and TRBJ2-3; a possible D gene is TRBD1 (5 bases). Specimen: blood, collected from a patient treated with checkpoint blockade. CDR3 loop: CASSKGVPVDTQYF. The DNA of the CDR3 is TGTGCCAGCAGCAAAGGGGTCCCAGTCGATACGCAGTATTTT.